This T cell receptor beta chain was profiled in a study of blood T cell repertoires in COVID-19. Germline CDR1 is SNHLY and CDR2 is FYNNEI. The CDR3 sequence is 15 residues long. V lost 5 bases, J lost 2 bases, and 13 bases lay in between. Here immunoSEQ multiplex PCR was the method, and the copy in TCRdb shows in-frame clones only, minus some. The repertoire consists of approximately 390,000 clones, with roughly 89% occurring once and the leading ten covering 10%. V and J are TRBV2 and TRBJ1-5; D gene unclear. The clonotype was recovered from a woman aged 45 to 65 who had recovered from COVID-19. Sequencing was done on a sample of PBMCs or T cells enriched from blood (not recorded which). The CDR3 DNA sequence: TGTGCCAGCAGTTTTGGGGAGCTGGGCAATCAGCCCCAGCATTTT. Residues: CASSFGELGNQPQHF.